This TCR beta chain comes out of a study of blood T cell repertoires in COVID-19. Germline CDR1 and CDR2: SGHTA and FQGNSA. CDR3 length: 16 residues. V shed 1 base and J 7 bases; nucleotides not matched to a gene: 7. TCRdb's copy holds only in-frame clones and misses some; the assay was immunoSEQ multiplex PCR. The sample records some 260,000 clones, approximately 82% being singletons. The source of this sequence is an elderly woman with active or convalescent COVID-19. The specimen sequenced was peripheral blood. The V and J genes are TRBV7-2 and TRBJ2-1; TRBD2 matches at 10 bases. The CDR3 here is CASSLVRVAGGNEQFF. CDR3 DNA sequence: TGTGCCAGCAGCTTAGTGAGGGTAGCGGGGGGAAATGAGCAGTTCTTC.